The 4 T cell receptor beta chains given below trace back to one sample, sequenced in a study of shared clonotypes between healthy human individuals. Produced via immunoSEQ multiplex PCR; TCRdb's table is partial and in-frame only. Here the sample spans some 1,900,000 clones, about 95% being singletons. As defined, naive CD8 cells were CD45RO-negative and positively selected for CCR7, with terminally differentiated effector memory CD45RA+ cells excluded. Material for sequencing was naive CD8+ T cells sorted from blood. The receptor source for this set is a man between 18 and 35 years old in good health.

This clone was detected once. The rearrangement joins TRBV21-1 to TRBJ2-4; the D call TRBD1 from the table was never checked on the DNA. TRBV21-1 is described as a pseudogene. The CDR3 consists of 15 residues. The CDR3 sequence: CASSKEGQGSNIQYF. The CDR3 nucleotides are TGTGCCAGCAGCAAAGAGGGGCAGGGATCGAACATTCAGTACTTC.

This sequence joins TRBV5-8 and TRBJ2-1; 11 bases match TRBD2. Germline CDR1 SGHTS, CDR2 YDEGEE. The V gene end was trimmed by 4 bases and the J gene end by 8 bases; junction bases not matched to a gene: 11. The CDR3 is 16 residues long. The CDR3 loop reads CASSPLAGGLMYEQFF. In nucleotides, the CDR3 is TGTGCCAGCAGCCCTCTAGCGGGAGGCCTTATGTATGAGCAGTTCTTC.

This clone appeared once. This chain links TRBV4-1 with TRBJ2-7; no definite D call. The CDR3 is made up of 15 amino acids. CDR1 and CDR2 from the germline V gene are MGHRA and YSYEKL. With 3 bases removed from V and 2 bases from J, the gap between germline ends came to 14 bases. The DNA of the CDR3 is TGCGCCAGCAGCCAGTCCTGGCCCAGTACCTACGAGCAGTACTTC. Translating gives CASSQSWPSTYEQYF.

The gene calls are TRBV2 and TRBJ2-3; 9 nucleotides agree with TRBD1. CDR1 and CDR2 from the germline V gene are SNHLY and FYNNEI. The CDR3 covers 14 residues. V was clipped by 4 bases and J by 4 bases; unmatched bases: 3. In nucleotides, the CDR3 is TGTGCCAGCAGTGGGGACAGGGAAGCAGATACGCAGTATTTT. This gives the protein CASSGDREADTQYF.